This T cell receptor beta chain is from a study of T cell responses to AZD1222 COVID-19 vaccine. Findings and limits, study-wide: Among the donors, most were white British and more were female, and clonal diversity was possibly underestimated. In all cases, repertoires were sampled only after the peak T cell response. Two AZD1222 doses significantly raised spike-specific TCR breadth and depth over controls.

Trimming took 5 bases from V and 5 from J; bases not matched to a gene: 10. The CDR3 contains 15 residues. Germline loops: CDR1 SGHVS, CDR2 FNYEAQ. Profiling relied on immunoSEQ multiplex PCR, and the TCRdb table lists in-frame clones only, not all of them. The table includes roughly 120,000 clones, approximately 83% detected once. A word on this clone: Its antigen is unidentified.

This sequence was found in an adult in good health. The chain links TRBV7-6 to TRBJ2-5; TRBD2 agrees at 8 bases. The sample in question was peripheral blood, obtained on day 0 of MenACWY control vaccination. The DNA for the CDR3 is TGTGCCAGCAGCGGAACTCGGGGGGGCGCTGAGACCCAGTACTTC. Translation: CASSGTRGGAETQYF.